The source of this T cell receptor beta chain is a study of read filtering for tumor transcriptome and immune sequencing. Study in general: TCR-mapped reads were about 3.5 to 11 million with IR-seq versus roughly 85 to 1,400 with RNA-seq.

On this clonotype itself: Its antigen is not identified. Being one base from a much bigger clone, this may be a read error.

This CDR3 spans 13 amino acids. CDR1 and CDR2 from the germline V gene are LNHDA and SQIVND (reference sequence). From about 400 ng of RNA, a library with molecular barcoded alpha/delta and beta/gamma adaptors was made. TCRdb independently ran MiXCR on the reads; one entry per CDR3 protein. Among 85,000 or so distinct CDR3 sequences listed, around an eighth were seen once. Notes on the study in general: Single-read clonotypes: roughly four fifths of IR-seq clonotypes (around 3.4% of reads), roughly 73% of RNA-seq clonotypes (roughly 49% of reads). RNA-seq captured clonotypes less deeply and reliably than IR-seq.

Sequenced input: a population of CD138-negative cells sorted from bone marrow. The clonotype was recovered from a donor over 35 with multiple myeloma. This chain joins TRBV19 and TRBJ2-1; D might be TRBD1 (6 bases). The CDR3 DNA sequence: TGTGCCAGTAAGAGGTTGGGGGACAATGGGCAGTTCTTC. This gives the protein CASKRLGDNGQFF.